This T cell receptor (beta chain) came from a study of blood T cell repertoires in COVID-19. Authors' data handling: Reference gene primer amplification yielded estimated nucleated cell counts. The assay was immunoSEQ multiplex PCR, and TCRdb's table has in-frame clones only and misses some. The V and J calls and clone size come from that table; D and trimming were worked out from the DNA. The sample yields about 200,000 clones, around 88% seen once. Only a few counts were recorded for this clone. The study assigned cohorts using participant-reported clinical history. There are 11 residues in the CDR3. V lost 6 bases, J lost 8 bases, and 8 bases lay in between.

The sequenced sample consisted of PBMCs or T cells enriched from blood (not recorded which). The origin of this receptor is a man aged 35 to 55 with acute COVID-19. The rearrangement links TRBV12-3 or TRBV12-4 to TRBJ2-1; D may be TRBD2 (5 bases). The DNA of the CDR3 is TGTGCCAGCAGCGAGGGAGATGAGCAGTTCTTC. This translates into CASSEGDEQFF.